What follows are 27 T cell receptor beta chains derived from one specimen sequenced in a study of T cell responses to AZD1222 COVID-19 vaccine. Clones were read by immunoSEQ multiplex PCR, and TCRdb kept only the in-frame ones, dropping some. The table lists some 150,000 clones, roughly 90% of them singletons. Sequencing used peripheral blood, obtained 28 days after the second AZD1222 dose. These receptors all come from an adult who received the AZD1222 COVID-19 vaccine.

This clone was observed a single time. The genes are TRBV7-8 and TRBJ1-4, with TRBD1 matching 9 bases. CDR3 length equals 14 residues. Germline CDR1 is SGHVS and CDR2 is FQNEAQ. V lost 5 bases to trimming and J lost 5 bases; unmatched junction nucleotides: 3. The CDR3 spells CASSPGTGNEKLFF. The CDR3 DNA reads TGTGCCAGCAGCCCCGGGACAGGGAATGAAAAACTGTTTTTT. The variable domain in full, with the rest retrieved from reference TRBV7-8 and TRBJ1-4, is GAGVSQSPRYKVAKRGQDVALRCDPISGHVSLFWYQQALGQGPEFLTYFQNEAQLDKSGLPSDRFFAERPEGSVSTLKIQRTQQEDSAVYLCASSPGTGNEKLFFGSGTQLSVL.

V usage is TRBV12-3 or TRBV12-4 and J usage is TRBJ1-2; TRBD1 matches at 7 bases. V shed 6 bases, J shed 10 bases, and the junction held 5 bases outside the gene matches. The CDR3 is 11 amino acids. The CDR3 region is CASRMGQIYTF. The CDR3 DNA reads TGTGCCAGCAGGATGGGACAGATCTACACCTTC.

The chain joins TRBV10-1 to TRBJ2-3; maybe TRBD2 (5 bases). V lost 3 bases and J 5 bases, leaving 12 bases between the germline ends. The CDR3 has 14 residues. CDR1 is WNHNN and CDR2 is SYGVQD in the germline V gene (reference sequence). The CDR3 sequence is CASSEAATQDTQYF. CDR3 nucleotides: TGCGCCAGCAGTGAAGCGGCCACCCAAGATACGCAGTATTTT.

A note on this clone: The sample has other DNA sequences that encode this CDR3 too. The rearrangement uses TRBV5-1 and TRBJ1-1; D is uncertain. Germline values: CDR1 SGHRS, CDR2 YFSETQ. The CDR3 consists of 14 residues. The ends were cut back, 0 bases at V and 1 base at J, with 7 bases in the middle. This CDR3 is CASSLAVGNTEAFF. The CDR3 DNA reads as TGCGCCAGCAGCTTGGCCGTAGGGAACACTGAAGCTTTCTTT.

The rearrangement uses TRBV4-3 and TRBJ2-7, with D hard to call. The CDR3 is made up of 13 amino acids. V lost 0 bases and J lost 2, with 5 bases in between. Germline V gene sequence: CDR1 LGHNA, CDR2 YSLEER. The DNA for the CDR3 is TGCGCCAGCAGCCAAGACCGGGCCTACGAGCAGTACTTC. Protein sequence: CASSQDRAYEQYF.

V and J are TRBV29-1 and TRBJ2-2; D gene ambiguous. Germline V CDR1 and CDR2: SQVTM, ANQGSEA. The V end lost 4 bases, the J end lost 1 base, and 7 bases lay between the germline ends. The CDR3 loop spans 13 amino acids. The CDR3 nucleotides are TGCAGCGTTGTACCACGGAACACCGGGGAGCTGTTTTTT. This sequence encodes CSVVPRNTGELFF.

V and J are TRBV19 and TRBJ2-7; 10 bases agree with TRBD1. V dropped 3 bases and J dropped 2; count of bases not matched to a gene: 4. Germline values: CDR1 LNHDA, CDR2 SQIVND (reference sequence). The CDR3 runs to 15 residues. CDR3 coding DNA: TGTGCCAGTAGTATCTCCGGGACAGGGGCCTACGAGCAGTACTTC. It yields the protein CASSISGTGAYEQYF.

This chain uses TRBV28 with TRBJ2-7; unclear D gene. V was cut by 5 bases and J by 6 bases, with 8 bases left in between. Germline CDR1 is MDHEN and CDR2 is SYDVKM. This CDR3 is 11 amino acids long. The CDR3 sequence: CASSPSGEQYF. The CDR3 DNA follows: TGTGCCAGCAGTCCCTCAGGCGAGCAGTACTTC. Full variable domain (outside the CDR3, taken from reference TRBV28 and TRBJ2-7): DVKVTQSSRYLVKRTGEKVFLECVQDMDHENMFWYRQDPGLGLRLIYFSYDVKMKEKGDIPEGYSVSREKKERFSLILESASTNQTSMYLCASSPSGEQYFGPGTRLTVT.

The rearrangement joins TRBV5-5 to TRBJ2-1; 13 bases agree with TRBD2. The CDR3 length is 16 residues. The trim removed 4 bases at V and 7 bases at J, leaving 8 bases unmatched. CDR1 and CDR2 (germline): SGHKS, YYEKEE (reference sequence). For the CDR3, the DNA is TGTGCCAGCAGCCACGTTAGACTAGCGGGAGGAAATGAGCAGTTCTTC. Translated, it gives CASSHVRLAGGNEQFF.

This chain uses TRBV10-1 with TRBJ2-3; D not certain. Trimming took 3 bases from V and 1 from J, leaving 11 bases between them. This CDR3 has 15 amino acids. Germline CDR1 is WNHNN and CDR2 is SYGVQD (reference sequence). The chain's CDR3 is CASSDSGRGTDTQYF. The CDR3 coding sequence is TGCGCCAGCAGTGATTCGGGTCGTGGCACAGATACGCAGTATTTT.

The rearrangement links TRBV18 to TRBJ2-5; 7 nucleotides align to TRBD2. Germline CDR1 is KGHSH and CDR2 is LQKENI. J was trimmed by 3 bases and V by 1 base; bases with no gene match: 2. The CDR3 extends over 14 amino acids. CDR3 loop: CASSPRGGEETQYF. The CDR3 DNA reads TGTGCCAGCTCACCACGGGGGGGAGAAGAGACCCAGTACTTC.

This clone occurred once. The V and J genes are TRBV14 and TRBJ1-2; D uncertain. Germline CDR1 SGHDN, CDR2 FVKESK. The CDR3 consists of 14 residues. Between the trimmed V and J ends, which lost 1 base and 8 bases, there was a span of 14 bases. CDR3 nucleotides: TGTGCCAGCAGCCAAGGAGCCGGAGTCGGGGGCTACACCTTC. Translated: CASSQGAGVGGYTF.

The gene calls are TRBV18 and TRBJ1-4; no definite D call. Deletions cut 1 base from V and 8 bases from J, with 8 bases between. This CDR3 spans 13 amino acids. Per the germline V gene, CDR1 is KGHSH and CDR2 is LQKENI. The CDR3 protein is CASSPQDGEKLFF. The CDR3 DNA follows: TGTGCCAGCTCACCACAAGACGGCGAAAAACTGTTTTTT.

V and J are TRBV28 and TRBJ1-5; D uncertain. The germline CDR1 and CDR2 sequences are MDHEN and SYDVKM. The CDR3 is 15 amino acids. The V end lost 3 bases, the J end lost 0 bases, and 9 bases lay between the germline ends. The chain's CDR3 is CASSFRRVSNQPQHF. The CDR3 DNA is TGTGCCAGCAGTTTTCGGCGGGTTAGCAATCAGCCCCAGCATTTT.

The chain employs TRBV24-1 and TRBJ2-7; D possibly corresponds to TRBD1 (6 bases). The length of the CDR3 is 13 residues. The germline gives CDR1 KGHDR, CDR2 SFDVKD. Trimming pared 2 bases from V and 2 bases from J, leaving 6 bases between. CDR3 in amino acids: CATSDYRAYEQYF. Here the CDR3 DNA reads TGTGCCACCAGTGATTACAGGGCCTACGAGCAGTACTTC.

This chain connects TRBV5-4 to TRBJ2-7; a possible D gene is TRBD2 (5 bases). Germline assignment: CDR1 SGHNT and CDR2 YYREEE (reference sequence). V lost 0 bases and J lost 5, with 9 bases in between. This CDR3 spans 13 amino acids. CDR3 DNA: TGTGCCAGCAGCTTGGCCGCGGGTGACGAGCAGTACTTC. Translating it yields CASSLAAGDEQYF.

This chain joins TRBV7-2 and TRBJ2-5, with 14 positions matching TRBD2. CDR1 and CDR2 from the germline V gene are SGHTA and FQGNSA. J gave up 3 bases and V 5 bases, and 5 bases lay outside the gene matches. This CDR3 has 16 amino acids. The CDR3 nucleotides read TGTGCCAGCAGCCCACCGGGACTAGCGGGAGAAGAGACCCAGTACTTC. This translates into CASSPPGLAGEETQYF.

The chain couples TRBV9 to TRBJ2-2, with TRBD2 matching 11 bases. This CDR3 has 16 amino acids. Per germline, CDR1 SGDLS and CDR2 YYNGEE. The V gene end was trimmed by 4 bases and the J gene end by 3 bases; junction bases not matched to a gene: 5. CDR3 loop: CASSLGLAGHTGELFF. The CDR3 DNA reads as TGTGCCAGCAGCCTCGGACTAGCGGGTCACACCGGGGAGCTGTTTTTT. The complete variable domain, with remaining parts taken from reference TRBV9 and TRBJ2-2, reads DSGVTQTPKHLITATGQRVTLRCSPRSGDLSVYWYQQSLDQGLQFLIQYYNGEERAKGNILERFSAQQFPDLHSELNLSSLELGDSALYFCASSLGLAGHTGELFFGEGSRLTVL.

The CDR3 spells CASSMAGGKTEAFF. The DNA of the CDR3 is TGTGCCAGTAGTATGGCAGGGGGGAAGACTGAAGCTTTCTTT. The chain couples TRBV19 to TRBJ1-1; 7 positions match TRBD1. Trimming removed 3 bases from V and 5 bases from J; junction bases left unmatched: 6. The germline V gene encodes CDR1 LNHDA and CDR2 SQIVND (reference sequence). The CDR3 extends over 14 amino acids.

V usage is TRBV13 and J usage is TRBJ2-7, with no clear D. The CDR3 extends over 13 amino acids. The germline V and J ends were trimmed by 3 bases and 3 bases, with 9 bases remaining between them. Germline V gives CDR1 PRHDT, CDR2 FYEKMQ (reference sequence). CDR3 in amino acids: CASSFGNGYEQYF. As DNA, the CDR3 is TGTGCCAGCAGCTTCGGAAACGGCTACGAGCAGTACTTC. The full variable domain, in which reference TRBV13 and TRBJ2-7 provide the parts outside the CDR3, is AAGVIQSPRHLIKEKRETATLKCYPIPRHDTVYWYQQGPGQDPQFLISFYEKMQSDKGSIPDRFSAQQFSDYHSELNMSSLELGDSALYFCASSFGNGYEQYFGPGTRLTVT.

The rearrangement links TRBV28 to TRBJ1-4; TRBD1 might be the D (5 bases). The V and J ends lost 5 bases and 7 bases respectively, with 17 bases between them. Germline V CDR1 and CDR2: MDHEN, SYDVKM. CDR3 length: 15 amino acids. CDR3 region: CASSRPTAGGEKLFF. The CDR3 DNA reads as TGTGCCAGCAGTCGCCCGACAGCCGGGGGTGAAAAACTGTTTTTT.

On this clone itself: Distinct nucleotide sequences in the sample also encode this CDR3. The chain couples TRBV10-1 to TRBJ2-2; TRBD2 matches 10 bases. This CDR3 spans 15 amino acids. Trimming removed 4 bases from V and 3 bases from J; junction bases left unmatched: 2. CDR1 is WNHNN and CDR2 is SYGVQD in the germline V gene (reference sequence). The CDR3 region is CASSGLAGDTGELFF. CDR3 nucleotide sequence: TGCGCCAGCAGTGGGCTAGCGGGGGACACCGGGGAGCTGTTTTTT.

This clone was detected a few times. CDR3 sequence reads: CASSLAEAEQYF. CDR3 nucleotides: TGTGCCAGCAGCTTGGCCGAGGCAGAGCAGTACTTC. This chain links TRBV5-8 with TRBJ2-7; D is unclear. CDR3 size: 12 residues. Trimming cost V 0 bases and J 7 bases, with 8 bases left between them. Germline assignment: CDR1 SGHTS and CDR2 YDEGEE.

The chain uses TRBV2 and TRBJ2-1; TRBD2 matches 14 bases. Germline V lookup: CDR1 SNHLY, CDR2 FYNNEI. Losses at the gene ends were 10 bases for V and 2 bases for J; bases not matched to a gene: 13. The CDR3 covers 18 residues. CDR3 DNA: TGTGCCAACTCGGCCGGGACTAGCGGGAGAAGGGCCTACAATGAGCAGTTCTTC. It is translated as CANSAGTSGRRAYNEQFF.

The rearrangement uses TRBV2 and TRBJ1-3, with unresolved D. V dropped 5 bases and J dropped 0 bases, with 8 bases sitting between them. Germline V gene sequence: CDR1 SNHLY, CDR2 FYNNEI. This CDR3 spans 14 amino acids. The CDR3 here is CASSREHSGNTIYF. Here the CDR3 DNA reads TGTGCCAGCAGTCGAGAACACTCTGGAAACACCATATATTTT.

V usage is TRBV28 and J usage is TRBJ1-2; 8 nucleotides agree with TRBD1. Germline assignment: CDR1 MDHEN and CDR2 SYDVKM. V trimming: 1 base; J trimming: 8 bases; junction bases outside the gene matches: 12. The CDR3 runs to 16 residues. This CDR3 is CASSLLGLTGEVGYTF. The CDR3 region has the DNA TGTGCCAGCAGTTTATTAGGGCTGACAGGGGAAGTGGGCTACACCTTC.

V gene TRBV24-1 combines with J gene TRBJ1-1; D is perhaps TRBD1 (5 bases). The length of the CDR3 is 16 residues. Germline-derived CDR1 and CDR2 are KGHDR and SFDVKD. V shed 4 bases and J shed 6 bases, with 20 bases lying between them. CDR3 sequence: CATSDSPGQGKAEAFF. The CDR3 DNA is TGTGCCACCAGTGACTCGCCGGGGCAGGGCAAGGCTGAAGCTTTCTTT.